This T cell receptor beta chain was sequenced for a study of PD-L1 blockade in urothelial cancer. The wider study: About 90% of the roughly 29 patients were men with bladder-origin urothelial cancer. General study results and limits: Durable-benefit patients expanded tumor-associated blood clones more at 3 weeks.

Added to each PCR by spiking were synthetic TCR analog templates. The data were produced by immunoSEQ multiplex PCR, yet TCRdb's version contains in-frame clones alone and is incomplete. The sample includes over 100,000 clones, about 91% seen only once; the top ten take approximately 3.8%. This clone came up once. The antigen is unknown. Time point noted: peripheral blood 6 weeks after treatment start. From germline, CDR1 is MNHEY and CDR2 SVGAGI. The CDR3 is made up of 14 amino acids. Trimming removed 6 bases at V and 3 bases at J, with 15 bases between. The TCR originated in a man between 60 and 70 years old with urothelial cancer. Sequencing was performed on PBMCs, taken around atezolizumab (anti-PD-L1) treatment. J is TRBJ2-7 and V is TRBV6-5, with D tentatively TRBD2 (5 bases). The CDR3 nucleotides read TGTGCCAGCAGGGGCACGGGAAGGGTCTACGAGCAGTACTTC. Its translation is CASRGTGRVYEQYF.